What follows is one TCR beta chain and its context. Its antigen is not identified. TCR beta CDR3 sequences were amplified from RNA transcripts. Carried out on the TCR CDR3, a first-round RT-PCR used the HTBI primer set. TCRdb itself ran the multiplex PCR reads through MiXCR, one entry per CDR3 protein. Here the sample spans about 640,000 distinct CDR3 sequences, about a fifth being singletons. Subjects with ophthalmopathy showed a Clinical Activity Score no lower than 3, a NOSPECS grade no lower than 4, and a duration shorter than 3 months. The germline gives CDR1 ENHRY, CDR2 SYGVKD. The junction had 8 bases not matched to a gene; V was cut back by 8 bases and J by 5 bases. The CDR3 has 14 residues. These data are taken from a study of T cells in Graves' hyperthyroidism and ophthalmopathy. Study details: Before any treatment, at initial diagnosis, peripheral blood was collected. Study-level results: Ophthalmopathy onset followed model prediction by a median around six months.

The V gene is TRBV10-3, the J gene TRBJ1-1; TRBD1 matches 10 bases. The sequencing input was blood. The origin of this receptor is a man under 40 with Graves' ophthalmopathy. DNA for the CDR3: TGTGCCATCGGGGACAGGGGATTGGGGACTGAAGCTTTCTTT. It specifies CAIGDRGLGTEAFF.